The following is a T cell receptor (beta chain) sequence with its context. Original processing methods: Nucleated cell number was recorded as an estimate derived from reference gene primer amplification. Clones were read by immunoSEQ multiplex PCR, and TCRdb kept only the in-frame ones, dropping some. That table supplies the V and J calls and clone size; D and trimming were determined from the DNA. The data hold about 220,000 clones, with around 81% observed a single time. This sample stems from a study of blood T cell repertoires in COVID-19. Overall study: The United States, Italy and Spain supplied acute and convalescent COVID-19 samples.

Deletions cut 1 base from V and 0 bases from J, with 11 bases between. The CDR3 runs 15 residues. The germline V gene has CDR1 SGHRS and CDR2 YFSETQ. The sample taken for sequencing was peripheral blood. The sequence derives from a woman aged 25 to 39 who had recovered from COVID-19. This chain links TRBV5-1 with TRBJ2-7, with no clear D. The CDR3 reads CASSLSASSSYEQYF. The DNA of the CDR3 is TGCGCCAGCAGCTTGTCAGCGTCGAGCTCCTACGAGCAGTACTTC.